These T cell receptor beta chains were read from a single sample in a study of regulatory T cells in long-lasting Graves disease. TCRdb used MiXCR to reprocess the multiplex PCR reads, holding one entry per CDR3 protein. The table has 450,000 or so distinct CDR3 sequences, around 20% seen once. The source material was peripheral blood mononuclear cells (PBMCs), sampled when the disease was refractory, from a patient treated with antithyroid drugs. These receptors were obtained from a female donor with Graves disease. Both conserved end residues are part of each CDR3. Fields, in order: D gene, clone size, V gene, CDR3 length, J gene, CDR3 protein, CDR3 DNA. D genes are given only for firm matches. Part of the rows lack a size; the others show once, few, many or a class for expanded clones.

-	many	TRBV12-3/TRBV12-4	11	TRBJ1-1	CASNQDREAFF	TGTGCCAGCAACCAGGACAGAGAAGCTTTCTTT
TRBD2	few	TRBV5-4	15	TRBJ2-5	CASRPSGAYQETQYF	TGTGCCAGCCGCCCAAGCGGGGCTTACCAAGAGACCCAGTACTTC
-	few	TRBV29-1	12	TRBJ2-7	CSVGGASYEQYF	TGCAGCGTTGGCGGGGCGTCCTACGAGCAGTACTTC
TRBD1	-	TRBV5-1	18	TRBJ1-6	CASSLGDRLQLGNSPLHF	TGCGCCAGCAGCTTGGGGGACAGACTTCAGCTGGGCAATTCACCCCTCCACTTT
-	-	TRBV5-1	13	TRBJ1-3	CASAWGAGNTIYF	TGCGCCAGCGCATGGGGAGCGGGAAACACCATATATTTT
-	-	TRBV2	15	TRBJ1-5	CASSEPGGENQPQHF	TGTGCCAGCAGTGAACCGGGGGGCGAGAACCAGCCCCAGCATTTT
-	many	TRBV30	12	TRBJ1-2	CAWSEMGYGYTF	TGTGCCTGGAGTGAGATGGGCTATGGCTACACCTTC
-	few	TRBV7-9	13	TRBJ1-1	CASSFGRGTEAFF	TGTGCCAGCAGCTTTGGACGGGGCACTGAAGCTTTCTTT
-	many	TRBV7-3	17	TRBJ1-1	CASSSTMTSQSNTEAFF	TGTGCCAGCAGCTCGACCATGACAAGCCAGTCGAACACTGAAGCTTTCTTT
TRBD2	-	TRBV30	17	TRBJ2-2	CAWMGSGGRGVTGELFF	TGTGCCTGGATGGGGTCGGGGGGGAGGGGTGTCACCGGGGAGCTGTTTTTT
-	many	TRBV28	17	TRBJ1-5	CASSFEVLDRRNQPQHF	TGTGCCAGCAGTTTCGAGGTTTTGGACCGACGCAATCAGCCCCAGCATTTT
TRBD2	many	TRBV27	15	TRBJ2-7	CASSQGTSGFYEQYF	TGTGCCAGCAGTCAGGGGACTAGCGGATTCTACGAGCAGTACTTC
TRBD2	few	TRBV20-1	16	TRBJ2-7	CSARDPLAGDRYEQYF	TGCAGTGCTAGAGATCCATTAGCGGGAGATCGCTACGAGCAGTACTTC
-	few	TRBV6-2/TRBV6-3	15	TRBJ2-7	CASSYDGKGSYEQYF	TGTGCCAGCAGTTACGACGGGAAGGGATCCTACGAGCAGTACTTC
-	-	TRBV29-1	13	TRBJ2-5	CSVVILVGETQYF	TGCAGCGTTGTAATTCTGGTAGGAGAGACCCAGTACTTC
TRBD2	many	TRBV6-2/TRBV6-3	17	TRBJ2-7	CASSYSKLAGGPYEQYF	TGTGCCAGCAGTTACTCGAAACTAGCGGGAGGGCCCTACGAGCAGTACTTC
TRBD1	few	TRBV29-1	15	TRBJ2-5	CSVEGIDRAQETQYF	TGCAGCGTTGAAGGAATAGACAGGGCTCAAGAGACCCAGTACTTC
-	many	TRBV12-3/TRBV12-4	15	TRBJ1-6	CASSSTGTVNSPLHF	TGTGCCAGCAGTTCCACCGGGACGGTCAATTCACCCCTCCACTTT
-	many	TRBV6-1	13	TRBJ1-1	CASRAKGNTEAFF	TGTGCCAGCAGGGCCAAAGGGAACACTGAAGCTTTCTTT
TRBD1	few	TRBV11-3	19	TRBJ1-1	CASSLRRRVGGTALPGAFF	TGTGCCAGCAGCTTAAGGCGAAGAGTAGGGGGCACCGCCCTACCCGGAGCTTTCTTT
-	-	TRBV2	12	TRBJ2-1	CASSRPADEQFF	TGTGCCAGCAGTAGGCCTGCGGATGAGCAGTTCTTC
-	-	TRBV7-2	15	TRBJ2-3	CASSLVLGWRDTQYF	TGTGCCAGCAGCTTAGTTTTGGGTTGGAGAGATACGCAGTATTTT